This T cell receptor (beta chain) is drawn from a study of T cell changes during pregnancy in multiple sclerosis. Measured with immunoSEQ multiplex PCR; TCRdb has only the in-frame clones, and not every one. The sample yields tens of thousands of clones, 80% to 95% seen once. Germline V CDR1 and CDR2: SGHRS, YFSETQ. The V end was cut by 0 bases, the J end by 7 bases, with 8 bases between. The CDR3 covers 13 residues. Specimen: peripheral blood, collected after pregnancy. The gene calls are TRBV5-1 and TRBJ1-5; D is unclear. This clonotype was sampled from a female donor in good health, enrolled as a control in a pregnancy study. The CDR3 nucleotides read TGCGCCAGCAGCTTGGGAGGTTGGCAGCCCCAGCATTTT. It encodes CASSLGGWQPQHF.